The count of the clone carrying this T cell receptor beta chain is one. The V gene lost 0 bases and the J gene lost 5 bases, with 8 bases spanning the gap. This CDR3 has 13 residues. The sample belongs to a study of blood T cell repertoires in COVID-19. Study background: PBMCs, B-cell-depleted T cells, or T cells were the source of the cDNA or gDNA that made up the material.

Study processing details: The authors estimated nucleated cell counts from reference gene primer amplification. Profiling relied on immunoSEQ multiplex PCR, and the TCRdb table lists in-frame clones only, not all of them. V and J calls and clone size follow that table, whereas D and trimming were derived from the DNA. This table has approximately 250,000 clones, around 86% appearing once. The gene calls are TRBV5-3 and TRBJ1-2; D ambiguous. TRBV5-3 is flagged as an ORF with uncertain function. The sample taken for sequencing was peripheral blood. This clonotype originated in a man aged 35-49 years with active or convalescent COVID-19. CDR3 loop: CARSLEPGYGYTF. CDR3 coding DNA: TGTGCCAGAAGCTTGGAACCGGGGTATGGCTACACCTTC.